Given below is one T cell receptor (beta chain) in context. This entry is derived from a study of blood T cell repertoires in COVID-19. As originally analysed: Scientists estimated how many nucleated cells there were by amplifying reference gene primers. Here immunoSEQ multiplex PCR was the method, and the copy in TCRdb shows in-frame clones only, minus some. The DNA was the basis for D and trimming; V, J and clone size are from that table. The sample lists 70,000 or so clones; around 82% were seen once. From germline, CDR1 is SEHNR and CDR2 FQNEAQ (reference sequence). The CDR3 is 15 amino acids. V lost 5 bases and J lost 1; bases outside the gene matches: 7.

The chain uses TRBV7-9 and TRBJ2-5, with 7 bases matching TRBD2. The sequencing sample was made of peripheral blood. The sequence was obtained from a human donor in a cohort sampled during active COVID-19. This CDR3 reads CASSEGSGGQETQYF. The DNA for the CDR3 is TGTGCCAGCAGCGAAGGGTCGGGGGGCCAAGAGACCCAGTACTTC.